This T cell receptor (beta chain) was obtained from a study of T cells in Graves' hyperthyroidism and ophthalmopathy. Recently diagnosed hyperthyroidism of less than 2 months' duration affected patients aged 18 to 65. This clonotype has a handful of counts. TCR beta CDR3 regions were amplified from RNA transcripts. The study used the HTBI primer set for a first-round RT-PCR of the TCR CDR3. MiXCR was run by TCRdb on the multiplex PCR reads, yielding one entry per CDR3 protein. The sample records a few hundred thousand distinct CDR3 sequences, more than 15% being singletons. The clonotype comes from a woman aged 18 to 35 with Graves' hyperthyroidism that later progressed to Graves' ophthalmopathy. Sequenced: blood.

Here the CDR3 reads CATSDRTGNGYTF. For the CDR3, the DNA is TGTGCCACCAGTGACAGGACAGGGAATGGCTACACCTTC. The chain joins TRBV24-1 to TRBJ1-2; 8 bases line up with TRBD1. This CDR3 region has 13 residues. Per germline, CDR1 KGHDR and CDR2 SFDVKD. The V and J ends lost 4 bases and 6 bases, in that order; junction bases with no gene match: 3.